These T cell receptor beta chains were read from a single sample in a study of T cell responses to AZD1222 COVID-19 vaccine. Libraries were prepared by immunoSEQ multiplex PCR; TCRdb keeps only in-frame clonotypes and omits some of them. This table holds about 140,000 clones, 70% to 90% found once. The sequences come from peripheral blood, collected on day 0 of AZD1222 vaccination. The receptor set was obtained from an adult in good health. CDR3s include the opening cysteine and the closing phenylalanine or tryptophan. A D gene is named only where the DNA matches it firmly. Clone size, where shown, is once, few, many, or a class for clones that have expanded.

TRBV27	TRBD2	16	TRBJ2-1	.	CASTPLSGRDHNEQFF	TGTGCCAGCACTCCCTTAAGCGGGAGGGATCACAATGAGCAGTTCTTC
TRBV5-4	.	13	TRBJ2-7	.	CASIFTWGEEQYF	TGTGCCAGCATCTTTACGTGGGGGGAGGAGCAGTACTTC
TRBV6-1	TRBD1	15	TRBJ1-1	.	CASSDRGLENTEAFF	TGTGCCAGCAGTGACAGGGGGCTTGAGAACACTGAAGCTTTCTTT
TRBV7-9	TRBD1	14	TRBJ1-5	once	CASSPGTGNQPQHF	TGTGCCAGCAGCCCCGGGACAGGCAATCAGCCCCAGCATTTT
TRBV7-2	.	14	TRBJ2-5	.	CASSFRGRKETQYF	TGTGCCAGCAGCTTTCGGGGGCGGAAGGAGACCCAGTACTTC
TRBV13	.	14	TRBJ2-7	.	CASSSREISYEQYF	TGTGCCAGCAGCTCCCGGGAGATCTCCTACGAGCAGTACTTC
TRBV25-1	.	13	TRBJ1-2	.	CASSEGGAGGYTF	TGTGCCAGCAGTGAGGGGGGGGCAGGTGGCTACACCTTC
TRBV28	.	12	TRBJ2-1	.	CASIGSNNEQFF	TGTGCCAGTATCGGGAGCAACAATGAGCAGTTCTTC
TRBV4-1	.	15	TRBJ1-5	.	CASSQRISGNQPQHF	TGCGCCAGCAGCCAAAGAATTTCGGGCAATCAGCCCCAGCATTTT
TRBV28	.	14	TRBJ1-2	.	CATQSGGDFYGYTF	TGTGCCACCCAGTCGGGAGGAGACTTCTATGGCTACACCTTC
TRBV9	.	13	TRBJ2-5	.	CASSVGFQETQYF	TGTGCCAGCAGCGTAGGGTTCCAAGAGACCCAGTACTTC
TRBV7-2	.	17	TRBJ1-3	.	CASSLVSRRGIGNTIYF	TGTGCCAGCAGCTTAGTGTCGCGGAGGGGAATTGGAAACACCATATATTTT
TRBV2	TRBD1	17	TRBJ2-6	.	CASSVGQGSSGANVLTF	TGTGCCAGCAGCGTGGGACAGGGAAGTTCTGGGGCCAACGTCCTGACTTTC
TRBV4-2	.	14	TRBJ2-3	.	CASSQDLGSDTQYF	TGTGCCAGCAGCCAAGATCTCGGGAGCGATACGCAGTATTTT
TRBV6-5	TRBD1	14	TRBJ1-3	.	CATSTGDTGNTIYF	TGTGCCACATCAACAGGGGATACTGGAAACACCATATATTTT
TRBV29-1	.	15	TRBJ1-2	.	CSVAALLGANYGYTF	TGCAGCGTTGCAGCCCTCCTTGGGGCTAACTATGGCTACACCTTC
TRBV19	.	15	TRBJ1-3	.	CASSTQGFSGNTIYF	TGTGCCAGTAGTACCCAGGGCTTCTCTGGAAACACCATATATTTT
TRBV3-1/TRBV3-2	.	16	TRBJ2-1	.	CASSQDLDFYPHEQFF	TGTGCCAGCAGCCAAGATCTGGACTTTTATCCCCATGAGCAGTTCTTC
TRBV13	TRBD1	16	TRBJ2-6	.	CASSGRTGSGANVLTF	TGTGCCAGCAGCGGTAGGACAGGATCTGGGGCCAACGTCCTGACTTTC
TRBV7-2	TRBD1	13	TRBJ2-7	.	CASSNRQGNEQYF	TGTGCCAGCAGTAACCGACAGGGAAACGAGCAGTACTTC
TRBV6-2/TRBV6-3	TRBD1	15	TRBJ1-5	.	CASNPTGYSNQPQHF	TGTGCCAGCAACCCGACAGGGTATAGCAATCAGCCCCAGCATTTT
TRBV5-6	TRBD1	17	TRBJ2-1	.	CASSLVVGTGVVNEQFF	TGTGCCAGCAGCTTGGTGGTCGGGACAGGGGTCGTCAATGAGCAGTTCTTC
TRBV2	.	13	TRBJ1-5	.	CASTEFALQPQHF	TGTGCCAGCACCGAATTTGCCCTCCAGCCCCAGCATTTT
TRBV3-1/TRBV3-2	TRBD1	16	TRBJ2-7	.	CASSPTRQGVGYEQYF	TGTGCCAGCAGCCCAACGAGGCAGGGGGTGGGATACGAGCAGTACTTC
TRBV3-1/TRBV3-2	TRBD2	14	TRBJ2-7	.	CASSLSGSSYEQYF	TGTGCCAGCAGCTTGAGCGGGAGCTCCTACGAGCAGTACTTC
TRBV10-3	.	14	TRBJ2-1	.	CAIRVGTTDNEQFF	TGTGCCATCAGGGTCGGGACAACCGACAATGAGCAGTTCTTC
TRBV4-1	.	14	TRBJ2-3	.	CASSQGGPTDTQYF	TGCGCCAGCAGCCAAGGCGGCCCTACAGATACGCAGTATTTT
TRBV19	TRBD1	14	TRBJ2-2	.	CASRGDRDTGELFF	TGTGCCAGTAGGGGGGACAGGGACACCGGGGAGCTGTTTTTT
TRBV28	TRBD2	17	TRBJ2-2	.	CASSWQGTSGRNGELFF	TGTGCCAGCAGTTGGCAGGGGACTAGCGGTAGGAACGGGGAGCTGTTTTTT
TRBV28	.	13	TRBJ1-2	.	CASIPVEGYGYTF	TGTGCCAGCATCCCGGTTGAGGGGTATGGCTACACCTTC
TRBV11-2	TRBD1	18	TRBJ2-6	.	CASSSRDRTSSGANVLTF	TGTGCCAGCAGCTCCCGGGACAGAACTAGCTCTGGGGCCAACGTCCTGACTTTC
TRBV30	TRBD1	17	TRBJ1-1	few	CAWSLARDRGQNTEAFF	TGTGCCTGGAGTCTTGCAAGGGACAGGGGTCAAAACACTGAAGCTTTCTTT
TRBV11-2	.	18	TRBJ2-7	.	CASSLSVKRGTDFYEQYF	TGTGCCAGCAGCTTAAGCGTGAAGCGGGGGACAGACTTCTACGAGCAGTACTTC
TRBV24-1	.	15	TRBJ2-1	.	CATSGSGGSYNEQFF	TGTGCCACCAGTGGTTCGGGCGGGTCCTACAATGAGCAGTTCTTC
TRBV19	TRBD1	18	TRBJ1-2	.	CASSSYRDRGSLNYGYTF	TGTGCCAGTAGTTCCTACCGGGACAGGGGGTCTCTCAACTATGGCTACACCTTC
TRBV28	.	13	TRBJ1-2	.	CASSLRQRYGYTF	TGTGCCAGCAGTTTACGGCAGCGCTATGGCTACACCTTC
TRBV27	.	17	TRBJ1-1	once	CASSPHLTGWGGTEAFF	TGTGCCAGCAGTCCCCACCTGACAGGTTGGGGGGGCACTGAAGCTTTCTTT
TRBV30	.	13	TRBJ1-2	once	CAWSPKGVYGYTF	TGTGCCTGGAGCCCTAAAGGGGTCTATGGCTACACCTTC
TRBV6-6	.	15	TRBJ2-7	.	CASRMGAGSSYEQYF	TGTGCCAGTAGAATGGGGGCAGGGTCGTCCTACGAGCAGTACTTC
TRBV7-2	TRBD1	17	TRBJ1-2	few	CASTSRARQGGSYGYTF	TGTGCCAGCACCTCTAGGGCCCGACAGGGGGGTTCCTATGGCTACACCTTC
TRBV5-1	.	15	TRBJ1-1	.	CASRGLVQEGTEAFF	TGCGCCAGCAGGGGATTGGTACAGGAGGGGACTGAAGCTTTCTTT
TRBV4-1	TRBD1	14	TRBJ1-2	.	CASGPRGPLYGYTF	TGCGCCAGCGGCCCCAGGGGGCCACTCTATGGCTACACCTTC
TRBV15	.	14	TRBJ1-1	.	CATSRVSMNTEAFF	TGTGCCACCAGCAGAGTTTCTATGAACACTGAAGCTTTCTTT
TRBV5-1	.	13	TRBJ2-3	.	CASVGTGTDTQYF	TGCGCCAGCGTGGGGACCGGCACAGATACGCAGTATTTT
TRBV4-3	.	15	TRBJ1-1	.	CASSQEQRTGAEAFF	TGCGCCAGCAGCCAAGAACAAAGGACCGGGGCTGAAGCTTTCTTT
TRBV28	TRBD1	16	TRBJ2-7	.	CASSTESGTEAYEQYF	TGTGCCAGCAGTACAGAATCCGGGACAGAGGCCTACGAGCAGTACTTC
TRBV4-1	.	16	TRBJ1-2	few	CASSQGFQALGYGYTF	TGCGCCAGCAGCCAAGGTTTCCAGGCTCTCGGCTATGGCTACACCTTC
TRBV2	TRBD1	13	TRBJ2-7	.	CASRTRQGGQQYF	TGTGCCAGCAGGACCCGACAGGGTGGGCAGCAGTACTTC
TRBV7-8	.	13	TRBJ1-2	.	CASSLGQQTGYTF	TGTGCCAGCAGCTTGGGCCAGCAGACGGGCTACACCTTC
TRBV7-2	.	19	TRBJ2-1	.	CASSRQVRALRSSYNEQFF	TGTGCCAGCAGCCGCCAAGTGAGAGCCCTCCGCAGTTCCTACAATGAGCAGTTCTTC
TRBV6-2/TRBV6-3	.	14	TRBJ2-3	.	CASSLGMGTDTQYF	TGTGCCAGCAGTCTGGGCATGGGCACAGATACGCAGTATTTT
TRBV27	.	15	TRBJ1-2	.	CASSPQRGKIYGYTF	TGTGCCAGCAGCCCCCAAAGGGGTAAGATCTATGGCTACACCTTC
TRBV4-1	.	13	TRBJ1-3	.	CASSEGSGNTIYF	TGCGCCAGCAGCGAGGGGTCTGGAAACACCATATATTTT